A single sample is the source of the 30 T cell receptor beta chains below, sequenced in a study of a mutant IDH1 vaccine in newly diagnosed glioma. Only in-frame clones appear in the TCRdb table, and some are missing; sequencing was by immunoSEQ multiplex PCR. The sample holds roughly 74,000 clones, around 85% seen once. The antigens these receptors bind are not known. Time point described: week 23, last vaccination. Vaccine doses each comprised 300 ug of mutant IDH1 20-mer peptide, with topical imiquimod. This specimen consisted of PBMCs, obtained from a glioma patient whose treatment included an IDH1 peptide vaccine. Receptors were obtained from a woman in her fifties or sixties with glioma.

This clone was detected only a few times. This chain links TRBV30 with TRBJ1-2; D might be TRBD1 (5 bases). Trimming removed 3 bases at V and 8 bases at J, with 16 bases between. This CDR3 is built from 13 residues. Germline lookup yields CDR1 GTSNPN and CDR2 SVGIG (reference sequence). The CDR3 nucleotides are TGTGCCTGGAGGCATAGGGGCGTGGGGGGCTACACCTTC. Protein product: CAWRHRGVGGYTF.

The chain combines TRBV7-6 with TRBJ1-1, with 9 bases that match TRBD1. The V segment lost 5 bases and the J segment 0 bases; nucleotides outside the gene matches: 13. In germline, CDR1 is SGHVS, CDR2 FNYEAQ. This CDR3 is built from 18 residues. In DNA form, the CDR3 reads TGTGCCAGCAGCGAGAGGCAAGGGACAGGGCACATGAACACTGAAGCTTTCTTT. Protein sequence: CASSERQGTGHMNTEAFF.

The genes are TRBV25-1 and TRBJ2-1; 13 bases are a match to TRBD2. The junction had 2 bases not matched to a gene; V was cut back by 4 bases and J by 8 bases. The CDR3 covers 14 residues. The V gene's germline CDR1 is MGHDK and CDR2 SYGVNS. CDR3: CASSGTSGSYEQFF. The CDR3 coding sequence is TGTGCCAGCAGTGGGACTAGCGGGAGCTATGAGCAGTTCTTC.

The V and J genes are TRBV7-8 and TRBJ1-2; the match to TRBD1 covers 8 bases. CDR3 length equals 16 residues. Germline V gives CDR1 SGHVS, CDR2 FQNEAQ. Trimming at V came to 8 bases and at J to 4 bases, leaving 15 bases not matched to a gene. DNA of the CDR3: TGTGCCAGCCAACCTACCCGGACAGGGATGATCTATGGCTACACCTTC. Translating gives CASQPTRTGMIYGYTF.

This chain uses TRBV5-4 with TRBJ2-5; TRBD1 matches at 8 bases. Germline assignment: CDR1 SGHNT and CDR2 YYREEE (reference sequence). The CDR3 is made up of 14 amino acids. V shed 4 bases, J shed 5 bases, and the junction held 7 bases outside the gene matches. The CDR3 nucleotides are TGTGCCAGCAGCCCTGACAGGGGTAGGGAGACCCAGTACTTC. Translated: CASSPDRGRETQYF.

This chain uses TRBV6-5 with TRBJ1-1; D gene unclear. The germline gives CDR1 MNHEY, CDR2 SVGAGI. The CDR3 contains 15 residues. V lost 0 bases to trimming and J lost 0 bases, with 8 bases between them. CDR3 DNA sequence: TGTGCCAGCAGTTACTCGGGCAACCTGAACACTGAAGCTTTCTTT. Encoded protein: CASSYSGNLNTEAFF.

J is TRBJ1-6 and V is TRBV7-9; 7 bases are shared with TRBD1. Germline CDR1 and CDR2: SEHNR and FQNEAQ (reference sequence). This CDR3 spans 16 amino acids. Trimming at V came to 5 bases and at J to 4 bases, leaving 8 bases not matched to a gene. The CDR3 DNA sequence: TGTGCCAGCAGCCTTCCCGGGACAGCGTATAATTCACCCCTCCACTTT. This encodes CASSLPGTAYNSPLHF.

The chain has TRBV11-1 and TRBJ2-5, with a tentative D call TRBD2 (5 bases). From germline, CDR1 is SGHAT and CDR2 FQDESV (reference sequence). V was shortened by 4 bases and J by 2 bases, with 17 bases between the two germline ends. This CDR3 contains 16 residues. CDR3 coding DNA: TGTGCCAGCAGCTCTAAACTAGGTTCCCTTCAAGAGACCCAGTACTTC. It specifies CASSSKLGSLQETQYF.

CDR3 sequence reads: CASRRQGQRYEQYF. CDR3 DNA sequence: TGTGCCAGCAGGCGGCAGGGACAGAGATACGAGCAGTACTTC. The chain carries TRBV2 and TRBJ2-7; 7 bases line up with TRBD1. The CDR3 spans 14 residues. Germline loops: CDR1 SNHLY, CDR2 FYNNEI. J lost 4 bases, V lost 6 bases, and 9 bases had no gene match.

The J gene is TRBJ1-5, the V gene TRBV27; a possible D gene is TRBD1 (5 bases). CDR3 size: 14 residues. Trimming cost V 0 bases and J 6 bases, with 9 bases left between them. CDR1 MNHEY and CDR2 SMNVEV come from the germline V gene (reference sequence). Here the CDR3 reads CASSLSRGVQPQHF. The CDR3, as DNA: TGTGCCAGCAGTTTATCAAGGGGAGTTCAGCCCCAGCATTTT.

V gene TRBV6-1 combines with J gene TRBJ1-3, with D unclear. The V end lost 5 bases, the J end lost 0 bases, and 11 bases lay between the germline ends. The CDR3 sequence is 15 residues long. Per germline, CDR1 MNHNS and CDR2 SASEGT. In nucleotides, the CDR3 is TGTGCCAGCAGTCCCCCAGCGTTCTCTGGAAACACCATATATTTT. Translating gives CASSPPAFSGNTIYF.

DNA of the CDR3: TGTGCCAGCAGCTTGATTTCGCTAGCGGATACCCAAGAGACCCAGTACTTC. This encodes CASSLISLADTQETQYF. The rearrangement joins TRBV5-4 to TRBJ2-5; 7 nucleotides match TRBD2. The germline V gene encodes CDR1 SGHNT and CDR2 YYREEE (reference sequence). The V gene end was trimmed by 1 base and the J gene end by 1 base; junction bases not matched to a gene: 10. This CDR3 comprises 17 residues.

V usage is TRBV27 and J usage is TRBJ1-2; the D is unclear. CDR3 length: 15 residues. V shed 7 bases and J shed 0 bases, with 15 bases lying between them. Per germline, CDR1 MNHEY and CDR2 SMNVEV (reference sequence). For the CDR3, the DNA is TGTGCCAGCACCGCCGTAACGGGCCCTAACTATGGCTACACCTTC. It yields the protein CASTAVTGPNYGYTF.

The V call is TRBV29-1, the J call TRBJ2-1; D call uncertain. Trimming shortened V by 2 bases and J by 4 bases, and 6 bases separated the two germline ends. Germline assignment: CDR1 SQVTM and CDR2 ANQGSEA. CDR3 size: 12 residues. The CDR3: CSVEYGYNEQFF. The CDR3 DNA reads TGCAGCGTTGAATATGGGTACAATGAGCAGTTCTTC.

This clone showed up just a few times. The V gene is TRBV10-1, the J gene TRBJ1-1; D perhaps matches TRBD1 (5 bases). V lost 0 bases and J 8 bases, leaving 10 bases between the germline ends. Germline CDR1 is WNHNN and CDR2 is SYGVQD (reference sequence). There are 13 residues in the CDR3. This CDR3 reads CASSESGTGEAFF. DNA of the CDR3: TGCGCCAGCAGTGAGTCGGGAACAGGAGAAGCTTTCTTT.

This rearrangement joins TRBV5-5 to TRBJ2-3, with D possibly TRBD1 on 5 matching bases. This CDR3 contains 16 residues. Trimming pared 3 bases from V and 4 bases from J, leaving 18 bases between. CDR1 and CDR2 from the germline V gene are SGHKS and YYEKEE (reference sequence). This chain's CDR3 is CASSWARQSSPDTQYF. The DNA for the CDR3 is TGTGCCAGCAGCTGGGCGCGACAGAGCTCACCAGATACGCAGTATTTT.

The rearrangement joins TRBV7-9 to TRBJ2-5; TRBD1 aligns across 11 bases. This CDR3 is built from 19 residues. The trim removed 1 base at V and 5 bases at J, leaving 15 bases unmatched. Germline lookup yields CDR1 SEHNR and CDR2 FQNEAQ (reference sequence). The CDR3 region has the DNA TGTGCCAGCAGCTTAGGGACAGGGGGCTCCCAACTATACGGGGAGACCCAGTACTTC. This gives the protein CASSLGTGGSQLYGETQYF.

The chain joins TRBV11-2 to TRBJ2-1; maybe TRBD1 (5 bases). The CDR3 sequence is 16 residues long. Germline loops: CDR1 SGHAT, CDR2 FQNNGV. V gave up 2 bases and J gave up 0 bases, with 11 bases separating them. The CDR3 DNA is TGTGCCAGCAGCTTAATACAGGCGAGCTCCTACAATGAGCAGTTCTTC. Translating it yields CASSLIQASSYNEQFF. Combining the CDR3 with reference TRBV11-2 and TRBJ2-1 gives the whole variable domain EAGVAQSPRYKIIEKRQSVAFWCNPISGHATLYWYQQILGQGPKLLIQFQNNGVVDDSQLPKDRFSAERLKGVDSTLKIQPAKLEDSAVYLCASSLIQASSYNEQFFGPGTRLTVL.

V and J are TRBV7-9 and TRBJ2-3; 12 positions agree with TRBD2. CDR1 and CDR2 from the germline V gene are SEHNR and FQNEAQ (reference sequence). The CDR3 has 17 amino acids. Trimming at V came to 5 bases and at J to 2 bases, leaving 8 bases not matched to a gene. The CDR3 nucleotides read TGTGCCAGCAGCGGCGGACTAGCGGGACCTACCACAGATACGCAGTATTTT. This translates into CASSGGLAGPTTDTQYF.

DNA of the CDR3: TGTGCCAGCAGTGAATCCGGGAATAGGTACGAGCAGTACTTC. Protein product: CASSESGNRYEQYF. The rearrangement links TRBV6-1 to TRBJ2-5, with D perhaps TRBD2 (5 bases). Matching the DNA end better, TRBJ2-7 makes the J call doubtful. This CDR3 comprises 14 residues. Germline lookup yields CDR1 MNHNS and CDR2 SASEGT.

The rearrangement links TRBV28 to TRBJ2-4, with TRBD1 as a possible D gene (5 bases). The CDR3 totals 15 residues. V was cut by 6 bases and J by 1 base, with 13 bases left in between. CDR1 and CDR2 from the germline V gene are MDHEN and SYDVKM. For the CDR3, the DNA is TGTGCCAGCAGCGACAGAACGAGGGCCAAAAACATTCAGTACTTC. This codes for CASSDRTRAKNIQYF.

V and J are TRBV7-3 and TRBJ2-5; 10 bases align to TRBD2. V was pared by 6 bases and J by 4 bases, with 8 bases of the junction left unmatched. The CDR3 length is 15 residues. Germline CDR1 reads SGHTA; CDR2 reads FQGTGA. CDR3 nucleotides: TGTGCCAGCAGGAGAGCGGGAGGGCCCGGAGAGACCCAGTACTTC. Translating gives CASRRAGGPGETQYF.

The chain employs TRBV7-8 and TRBJ2-3, with D unresolved. The CDR3 has 11 residues. With 4 bases removed from V and 6 bases from J, the gap between germline ends came to 5 bases. Looked up from germline, CDR1 is SGHVS and CDR2 is FQNEAQ. CDR3 loop: CASSSRDTQYF. The DNA for the CDR3 is TGTGCCAGCAGCTCCAGGGATACGCAGTATTTT.

This chain joins TRBV28 and TRBJ2-7; TRBD1 aligns across 9 bases. With 3 bases clipped from V and 3 bases from J, the junction kept 6 bases outside the gene matches. This CDR3 has 15 residues. Germline V gene data show CDR1 as MDHEN and CDR2 as SYDVKM. This chain's CDR3 is CASSFGTGPYYEQYF. CDR3 nucleotide sequence: TGTGCCAGCAGTTTTGGGACAGGGCCATACTACGAGCAGTACTTC.

This chain uses TRBV5-1 with TRBJ2-5; 14 bases fit TRBD2. CDR3 length: 19 amino acids. Germline lookup yields CDR1 SGHRS and CDR2 YFSETQ. Losses at the gene ends were 2 bases for V and 2 bases for J; bases not matched to a gene: 11. This CDR3 reads CASSFPPGLAGERQETQYF. CDR3 in DNA: TGCGCCAGCAGCTTCCCCCCGGGACTAGCGGGAGAAAGGCAAGAGACCCAGTACTTC.

The chain is built from TRBV6-5 and TRBJ2-7, with unresolved D. The CDR3 is made up of 16 amino acids. Trimming took 0 bases from V and 0 from J, leaving 12 bases between them. Germline V lookup: CDR1 MNHEY, CDR2 SVGAGI. The CDR3 sequence is CASSYSIVGFSYEQYF. CDR3 sequence (DNA): TGTGCCAGCAGTTACTCGATTGTAGGATTCTCCTACGAGCAGTACTTC.

This chain joins TRBV5-4 and TRBJ2-5, with TRBD1 as a possible D gene (6 bases). The CDR3 runs to 13 residues. Trimming pared 4 bases from V and 2 bases from J, leaving 9 bases between. CDR1 SGHNT and CDR2 YYREEE come from the germline V gene (reference sequence). DNA of the CDR3: TGTGCCAGCAGCCGGGGACAACAAGAGACCCAGTACTTC. This gives the protein CASSRGQQETQYF.

This clone was observed once. V is TRBV7-3 and J is TRBJ2-7; 7 nucleotides agree with TRBD2. Germline values: CDR1 SGHTA, CDR2 FQGTGA. The CDR3 contains 11 residues. The CDR3 nucleotides read TGTAGGGACTTAGCGGGTTACGAGCAGTACTTC. It is translated as CRDLAGYEQYF.

The chain has TRBV5-1 and TRBJ2-7, with TRBD1 matching over 8 bases. V trimming: 3 bases; J trimming: 5 bases; junction bases outside the gene matches: 4. CDR1 is SGHRS, CDR2 YFSETQ, per germline. The CDR3 consists of 13 residues. CDR3 nucleotides: TGCGCCAGCAGCTCGACAGGGGTCCACGAGCAGTACTTC. Its protein product is CASSSTGVHEQYF.

V is TRBV28 and J is TRBJ1-1; no clear D. The germline CDR1 and CDR2 sequences are MDHEN and SYDVKM. Between the trimmed V and J ends, which lost 3 bases and 0 bases, there was a span of 8 bases. This CDR3 spans 14 amino acids. The CDR3 DNA follows: TGTGCCAGCAGTTTGGTCAGCCTGAACACTGAAGCTTTCTTT. Translating it yields CASSLVSLNTEAFF.